Following are 28 T cell receptor beta chains from one sample sequenced in a study of multiple sclerosis patients with progressive multifocal leukoencephalopathy. Assay used: immunoSEQ multiplex PCR; TCRdb lists only in-frame clones, some missing. The data contain fewer than 35,000 clones, around 91% of them singletons. Time point specified: before natalizumab initiation. Sequencing was carried out using PBMCs. These receptors were taken from a human donor with multiple sclerosis.

This sequence joins TRBV10-3 and TRBJ2-3; 9 bases line up with TRBD2. CDR1 and CDR2 (germline): ENHRY, SYGVKD. V lost 3 bases to trimming and J lost 2 bases; unmatched junction nucleotides: 6. The CDR3 spans 16 residues. The CDR3 coding sequence is TGTGCCATCAGTGAAGCGGTAGCGGGGGACACAGATACGCAGTATTTT. Residues: CAISEAVAGDTDTQYF.

V is TRBV19 and J is TRBJ1-5; D gene ambiguous. V was shortened by 7 bases and J by 3 bases, with 13 bases between the two germline ends. Germline CDR1 and CDR2: LNHDA and SQIVND (reference sequence). The length of the CDR3 is 14 residues. CDR3 amino acids: CASTGDRFNQPQHF. The DNA for the CDR3 is TGTGCCAGTACTGGTGACCGGTTCAATCAGCCCCAGCATTTT.

V usage is TRBV25-1 and J usage is TRBJ2-7; D is ambiguous. The V end lost 4 bases, the J end lost 2 bases, and 9 bases lay between the germline ends. Germline values: CDR1 MGHDK, CDR2 SYGVNS. This CDR3 comprises 13 residues. Written as DNA, the CDR3 is TGTGCCAGCAGTGTCGGCAGTGCCTACGAGCAGTACTTC. This sequence encodes CASSVGSAYEQYF.

This clone was detected only once. V gene TRBV27 combines with J gene TRBJ1-2, with D perhaps TRBD1 (6 bases). Trimming stripped 0 bases from V and 5 bases from J, with 16 bases between. CDR1 and CDR2 (germline): MNHEY, SMNVEV (reference sequence). The CDR3 is made up of 16 amino acids. CDR3 loop: CASSLSRGRGLYGYTF. CDR3 bases: TGTGCCAGCAGTTTATCCCGGGGCAGGGGACTTTATGGCTACACCTTC.

The chain is built from TRBV27 and TRBJ2-7; D is ambiguous. Germline CDR1 is MNHEY and CDR2 is SMNVEV (reference sequence). Trimming left V 7 bases short and J 3 bases short, with 10 bases between. The CDR3 consists of 12 residues. The CDR3 here is CASTSQNYEQYF. The CDR3 DNA is TGTGCCAGCACGTCACAGAACTACGAGCAGTACTTC.

The rearrangement uses TRBV5-1 and TRBJ1-2, with D unresolved. The CDR3 contains 13 residues. V shed 1 base and J shed 6 bases, with 10 bases lying between them. CDR1 and CDR2 (germline): SGHRS, YFSETQ. CDR3 bases: TGCGCCAGCAGCTTGAACCCAGGCGATGGCTACACCTTC. It encodes CASSLNPGDGYTF.

The CDR3, as DNA: TGTGCCAGCAGCTCCCGAAGCGGGGCTTACAATGAGCAGTTCTTC. The encoded protein is CASSSRSGAYNEQFF. The chain links TRBV7-2 to TRBJ2-1; TRBD2 agrees at 7 bases. Germline V gene data show CDR1 as SGHTA and CDR2 as FQGNSA. The CDR3 totals 15 residues. Trimming at V came to 4 bases and at J to 4 bases, leaving 7 bases not matched to a gene.

The chain uses TRBV7-9 and TRBJ2-7; D might be TRBD1 (6 bases). CDR3 length: 14 amino acids. Germline loops: CDR1 SEHNR, CDR2 FQNEAQ (reference sequence). The V end was cut by 1 base, the J end by 2 bases, with 9 bases between. The CDR3 nucleotides are TGTGCCAGCAGCTTAGACAGGGATGCCTACGAGCAGTACTTC. Protein product: CASSLDRDAYEQYF. Combining the CDR3 with reference TRBV7-9 and TRBJ2-7 gives the whole variable domain DTGVSQNPRHKITKRGQNVTFRCDPISEHNRLYWYRQTLGQGPEFLTYFQNEAQLEKSRLLSDRFSAERPKGSFSTLEIQRTEQGDSAMYLCASSLDRDAYEQYFGPGTRLTVT.

V is TRBV30 and J is TRBJ1-5; 10 bases agree with TRBD1. CDR1 and CDR2 from the germline V gene are GTSNPN and SVGIG (reference sequence). V shed 5 bases, J shed 2 bases, and the junction held 3 bases outside the gene matches. This CDR3 is 14 amino acids long. This CDR3 is CAWDRGRGNQPQHF. The CDR3 DNA follows: TGTGCCTGGGACAGGGGGCGAGGCAATCAGCCCCAGCATTTT.

V is TRBV7-4 and J is TRBJ1-3; D not certain. The V gene's germline CDR1 is SGHVT and CDR2 SQSDAQ. The CDR3 is 16 residues long. Trimming stripped 1 base from V and 0 bases from J, with 10 bases between. The CDR3 DNA sequence: TGTGCCAGCAGCTTAGTGGACGGACTCTCTGGAAACACCATATATTTT. It specifies CASSLVDGLSGNTIYF. Using reference TRBV7-4 and TRBJ1-3 for the parts outside the CDR3, the full variable domain is GAGVSQSPRYKVAKRGRDVALRCDSISGHVTLYWYRQTLGQGSEVLTYSQSDAQRDKSGRPSGRFSAERPERSVSTLKIQRTEQGDSAVYLCASSLVDGLSGNTIYFGEGSWLTVV.

This CDR3 is CASSPDRGGYTF. CDR3 nucleotide sequence: TGTGCCAGCAGCCCCGACAGGGGTGGCTACACCTTC. The gene calls are TRBV7-3 and TRBJ1-2; 8 bases agree with TRBD1. After removal of 5 bases from V and 7 bases from J, the junction contained 3 bases not matched to a gene. The CDR3 has 12 residues. Per the germline V gene, CDR1 is SGHTA and CDR2 is FQGTGA. The whole variable domain, remainder taken from reference TRBV7-3 and TRBJ1-2, is GAGVSQTPSNKVTEKGKYVELRCDPISGHTALYWYRQSLGQGPEFLIYFQGTGAADDSGLPNDRFFAVRPEGSVSTLKIQRTERGDSAVYLCASSPDRGGYTFGSGTRLTVV.

This chain joins TRBV7-8 and TRBJ2-2, with 8 bases lining up with TRBD1. Germline V gives CDR1 SGHVS, CDR2 FQNEAQ. The CDR3 is 19 amino acids. V was clipped by 2 bases and J by 0 bases; unmatched bases: 11. CDR3 sequence (DNA): TGTGCCAGCAGCTTAAAGGCACAGGGGGGCCGGGCGAACACCGGGGAGCTGTTTTTT. Translation: CASSLKAQGGRANTGELFF.

The chain employs TRBV21-1 and TRBJ1-2; the tabulated D call, TRBD1, remains unverified against the DNA. TRBV21-1 is a listed pseudogene. CDR3 length: 18 residues. In nucleotides, the CDR3 is TGTGCCAGCAGCAAAGGGGGGCCCGGATCCCAGGGAGACTATGGCTACACCTTC. Protein: CASSKGGPGSQGDYGYTF.

A single count supports this clone. This chain joins TRBV7-8 and TRBJ2-3, with 7 bases lining up with TRBD2. There are 16 residues in the CDR3. V lost 4 bases and J lost 2; bases outside the gene matches: 9. Germline CDR1 reads SGHVS; CDR2 reads FQNEAQ. The CDR3 region is CASSSGPGLPTDTQYF. The CDR3 nucleotides are TGTGCCAGCAGCTCAGGACCGGGACTACCCACAGATACGCAGTATTTT.

The chain is built from TRBV6-6 and TRBJ2-7; TRBD1 matches at 9 bases. V was pared by 6 bases and J by 8 bases, with 11 bases of the junction left unmatched. The CDR3 consists of 14 residues. Germline-derived CDR1 and CDR2 are MNHNY and SVGAGI (reference sequence). DNA of the CDR3: TGTGCCAGCAGCGACGGGACAGGGCCACTCAAGCAGTACTTC. Its protein product is CASSDGTGPLKQYF.

The chain is built from TRBV7-8 and TRBJ2-1; 8 nucleotides match TRBD2. CDR1 SGHVS and CDR2 FQNEAQ come from the germline V gene. This CDR3 has 14 amino acids. The junction had 2 bases not matched to a gene; V was cut back by 7 bases and J by 0 bases. For the CDR3, the DNA is TGTGCCAGCATGAGCGGGAGCTCCTACAATGAGCAGTTCTTC. This sequence encodes CASMSGSSYNEQFF.

The V gene is TRBV18, the J gene TRBJ1-1; D is unresolved. Trimming pared 0 bases from V and 0 bases from J, leaving 8 bases between. CDR1 is KGHSH and CDR2 is LQKENI in the germline V gene. This CDR3 region has 15 residues. This CDR3 is CASSPPTAMNTEAFF. The CDR3 DNA follows: TGTGCCAGCTCACCACCCACAGCCATGAACACTGAAGCTTTCTTT.

V is TRBV6-1 and J is TRBJ1-6, with D maybe TRBD1 (5 bases). Per germline, CDR1 MNHNS and CDR2 SASEGT. V lost 2 bases and J lost 6, with 14 bases in between. CDR3 length equals 16 residues. CDR3 protein: CASSEPPQGFNSPLHF. The DNA for the CDR3 is TGTGCCAGCAGTGAACCACCTCAGGGATTTAATTCACCCCTCCACTTT.

This chain uses TRBV15 with TRBJ2-4, with a tentative D call TRBD2 (6 bases). V lost 5 bases and J 7 bases, leaving 18 bases between the germline ends. In germline, CDR1 is LNHNV, CDR2 YYDKDF (reference sequence). CDR3 length: 15 residues. Written as DNA, the CDR3 is TGTGCCACCAGCTCACATGGAGGGGCTTCTAACATTCAGTACTTC. Encoded protein: CATSSHGGASNIQYF.

V gene TRBV6-6 combines with J gene TRBJ1-4, with unresolved D. Germline assignment: CDR1 MNHNY and CDR2 SVGAGI (reference sequence). The CDR3 has 14 amino acids. The V end was cut by 0 bases, the J end by 13 bases, with 15 bases between. CDR3 DNA: TGTGCCAGCAGTTACTCGAGTTTCGGAGCAGTACTGTTTTTT. Translating it yields CASSYSSFGAVLFF.

In its sample, this clone was seen once. The chain has TRBV30 and TRBJ2-3; 11 bases are a match to TRBD2. The CDR3 contains 16 residues. After removal of 4 bases from V and 4 bases from J, the junction contained 10 bases not matched to a gene. Germline V lookup: CDR1 GTSNPN, CDR2 SVGIG (reference sequence). The CDR3 protein is CAWTITSGGLPDTQYF. In DNA form, the CDR3 reads TGTGCCTGGACCATCACTAGCGGGGGACTACCAGATACGCAGTATTTT.

The chain combines TRBV7-9 with TRBJ2-3; unclear D gene. The germline V and J ends were trimmed by 8 bases and 1 base, with 4 bases remaining between them. The V gene's germline CDR1 is SEHNR and CDR2 FQNEAQ (reference sequence). The CDR3 consists of 11 residues. CDR3 in amino acids: CASGGTDTQYF. DNA of the CDR3: TGTGCCAGCGGGGGCACAGATACGCAGTATTTT.

The rearrangement joins TRBV2 to TRBJ1-5, with no clear D. The CDR3 covers 13 residues. V was cut by 4 bases and J by 11 bases, with 15 bases left in between. Per the germline V gene, CDR1 is SNHLY and CDR2 is FYNNEI. This CDR3 is CASSARRELAQHF. DNA for the CDR3: TGTGCCAGCAGTGCACGACGGGAATTAGCCCAGCATTTT.

The genes are TRBV5-4 and TRBJ2-1; TRBD2 matches 12 bases. V shed 5 bases and J 0 bases; nucleotides not matched to a gene: 6. Germline V gene lookup returns CDR1 SGHNT and CDR2 YYREEE (reference sequence). The CDR3 consists of 17 residues. CDR3 nucleotides: TGTGCCAGCAGGGGTGAACTAGCGGGAGGCTCCTACAATGAGCAGTTCTTC. Amino acids: CASRGELAGGSYNEQFF.

The chain is built from TRBV28 and TRBJ2-2; D is ambiguous. The germline V and J ends were trimmed by 8 bases and 5 bases, with 6 bases remaining between them. The CDR3 has 11 amino acids. In germline, CDR1 is MDHEN, CDR2 SYDVKM. The CDR3 loop reads CASYSTGELFF. CDR3 sequence (DNA): TGTGCCAGCTATAGTACCGGGGAGCTGTTTTTT.

The gene calls are TRBV5-4 and TRBJ2-1; the match to TRBD1 covers 7 bases. The CDR3 runs 14 residues. Germline V gene data show CDR1 as SGHNT and CDR2 as YYREEE (reference sequence). V trimming: 4 bases; J trimming: 6 bases; junction bases outside the gene matches: 7. CDR3 sequence reads: CASSQETGSNEQFF. CDR3 in DNA: TGTGCCAGCAGCCAGGAGACAGGGAGCAATGAGCAGTTCTTC.

The chain recombines TRBV6-6 with TRBJ1-2; D remains unclear. Germline V gene data show CDR1 as MNHNY and CDR2 as SVGAGI (reference sequence). The CDR3 covers 11 residues. V was cut by 1 base and J by 7 bases, with 4 bases left in between. The CDR3 sequence is CASSYFGGYTF. In DNA, the CDR3 is TGTGCCAGCAGTTACTTCGGTGGCTACACCTTC.

The rearrangement uses TRBV11-2 and TRBJ1-1; no definite D call. The CDR3 is made up of 13 amino acids. In germline, CDR1 is SGHAT, CDR2 FQNNGV. Trimming cost V 5 bases and J 5 bases, with 12 bases left between them. The CDR3 sequence: CASSVLGTTEAFF. Written as DNA, the CDR3 is TGTGCCAGCAGCGTCCTAGGAACGACTGAAGCTTTCTTT. Together with reference TRBV11-2 and TRBJ1-1, the CDR3 gives the full variable domain: EAGVAQSPRYKIIEKRQSVAFWCNPISGHATLYWYQQILGQGPKLLIQFQNNGVVDDSQLPKDRFSAERLKGVDSTLKIQPAKLEDSAVYLCASSVLGTTEAFFGQGTRLTVV.